This TCR beta chain comes out of a study of blood T cells in healthy people across ages. Notes on the study in general: It was the long-lived donors that had more naive CD4+ cells and higher diversity than aged donors.

Sample-barcoded 5' priming and a J-beta primer mix drove a second PCR of about 6 to 12 cycles. TCRdb itself ran the 5' RACE reads through MiXCR, one entry per CDR3 protein. There are 450,000 to 650,000 distinct CDR3 sequences in the sample; less than 25% occur only once, and just over 8.5% lies in the top ten. The CDR3 consists of 14 residues. The V gene lost 4 bases and the J gene lost 3 bases, with 13 bases spanning the gap. Per germline, CDR1 LNHDA and CDR2 SQIVND (reference sequence). Turning to this clonotype: No antigen is known for it.

The sample was also linked to a second study, of T cells of mothers and their children. Per that paper: All donors were healthy and Caucasian; they were three mothers and their six children. Per child, around 3 million TCR beta CDR3 reads were obtained, against over 9.5 million per mother.

Sequenced: blood. The J gene is TRBJ2-7, the V gene TRBV19, with a tentative D call TRBD2 (6 bases). This clonotype was sampled from a boy aged 10-17 years in good health. CDR3 in DNA: TGTGCCAGTAGTACGGCGGGATTTAACTACGAGCAGTACTTC. It yields the protein CASSTAGFNYEQYF.